A selection of T cell receptor beta chains follows, all from one sample in a study of human T cells and chemical hapten exposure. In TCRdb, the RACE reads were re-called with MiXCR into one record per CDR3 protein. Among roughly 200,000 distinct CDR3 sequences listed, under 25% were seen once. The starting material was whole blood, obtained in connection with sensitization to the hapten diphenylcyclopropenone (DPC). These receptors all come from a woman aged 50 to 65 with alopecia areata. Some clones in this sample may be carry-over from other donors' samples. The CDR3 runs from the conserved cysteine through the conserved F or W. A D gene is named only where the DNA matches it firmly. Size values are once, few and many counts, or a class for expanded clones, and some rows have none.

V	D	size	J	CDR3	DNA
TRBV7-9	.	few	TRBJ1-1	CASSLATPEGAFF	TGTGCCAGCAGCTTAGCCACGCCCGAGGGAGCTTTCTTT
TRBV28	.	.	TRBJ1-1	CASSSGSPEAFF	TGTGCCAGCAGTTCGGGGAGTCCTGAAGCTTTCTTT
TRBV5-1	TRBD1	.	TRBJ1-2	CASSPSRGRDGYTF	TGCGCCAGCAGCCCCAGCAGGGGGCGGGATGGCTACACCTTC
TRBV4-1	.	.	TRBJ2-2	CASSPRTSPLDKELFF	.
TRBV12-3/TRBV12-4	TRBD2	few	TRBJ2-5	CASRLAGGGETQYF	TGTGCCAGCAGACTAGCGGGAGGCGGCGAGACCCAGTACTTC
TRBV29-1	.	few	TRBJ2-7	CSVEHPRQGGSYEQYF	TGCAGCGTTGAACACCCTCGACAGGGAGGATCCTACGAGCAGTACTTC
TRBV20-1	TRBD2	many	TRBJ2-1	CSARGTSRYEQFF	TGCAGTGCTAGAGGGACTAGCCGCTATGAGCAGTTCTTC
TRBV7-2	TRBD1	.	TRBJ2-5	CASSSPGQATQETQYF	TGTGCCAGCAGCTCCCCTGGACAGGCTACACAAGAGACCCAGTACTTC
TRBV2	.	.	TRBJ2-7	CASSDATDYYEQYF	TGTGCCAGCAGTGACGCGACTGACTACTACGAGCAGTACTTC
TRBV7-9	.	.	TRBJ2-7	CASSLLGLREQYF	TGTGCCAGCAGCTTGTTGGGGTTGAGGGAGCAGTACTTC
TRBV12-3/TRBV12-4	.	few	TRBJ1-1	CASSLVGDTEAFF	TGTGCCAGCAGTTTGGTGGGGGACACTGAAGCTTTCTTT
TRBV25-1	TRBD1	few	TRBJ2-7	CASSEYDRDRGTYEQYF	TGTGCCAGCAGTGAATACGACCGGGACAGGGGAACCTACGAGCAGTACTTC
TRBV29-1	TRBD2	.	TRBJ2-5	CSVERGAGVETQYF	TGCAGCGTTGAAAGAGGGGCGGGAGTAGAGACCCAGTACTTC
TRBV29-1	TRBD1	.	TRBJ2-1	CSVRQGAYNEQFF	TGCAGCGTTCGACAGGGGGCTTACAATGAGCAGTTCTTC
TRBV20-1	.	few	TRBJ1-6	CSARVEGRDSPLHF	TGCAGTGCTAGAGTCGAGGGCCGCGATTCACCCCTCCACTTT
TRBV18	TRBD1	.	TRBJ1-1	CASSSGTGTVLNTEAFF	TGTGCCAGCTCATCTGGGACTGGGACAGTATTGAACACTGAAGCTTTCTTT
TRBV11-2	.	.	TRBJ1-2	CASSSLNRARSGYTF	TGTGCCAGCAGCTCCTTGAACAGGGCACGGAGCGGCTACACCTTC
TRBV27	TRBD2	.	TRBJ2-6	CASSLGGVGANVLTF	TGTGCCAGCAGTTTGGGGGGGGTTGGGGCCAACGTCCTGACTTTC
TRBV20-1	.	few	TRBJ1-2	CSARVPGQGGYTF	TGCAGTGCTAGAGTACCGGGGCAAGGCGGCTACACCTTC
TRBV9	TRBD2	few	TRBJ2-3	CASSVGSSGITDTQYF	TGTGCCAGCAGCGTAGGCTCCAGCGGGATCACAGATACGCAGTATTTT
TRBV29-1	TRBD1	few	TRBJ2-3	CSVAGQGAGTDTQYF	TGCAGCGTTGCGGGTCAGGGGGCTGGCACAGATACGCAGTATTTT
TRBV24-1	.	.	TRBJ2-1	CATSDSRGGSSEQFF	TGTGCCACCAGTGATTCCCGGGGTGGATCTAGTGAGCAGTTCTTC
TRBV5-6	.	.	TRBJ1-4	CASSLAGGNEKLFF	TGTGCCAGCAGCTTGGCGGGCGGTAATGAAAAACTGTTTTTT
TRBV7-6	TRBD1	.	TRBJ2-7	CASSMRQGGGYEQYF	TGTGCCAGCAGCATGAGACAGGGGGGGGGCTACGAGCAGTACTTC
TRBV29-1	.	once	TRBJ1-1	CSVGRGWEAFF	TGCAGCGTCGGCAGGGGATGGGAAGCTTTCTTT
TRBV20-1	TRBD2	many	TRBJ2-1	CSARPGTSGNGYEQFF	TGCAGTGCTAGACCCGGGACTAGCGGTAATGGTTATGAGCAGTTCTTC
TRBV7-2	.	.	TRBJ1-2	CASSLEVPLSGYTF	TGTGCCAGCAGCTTAGAGGTACCCCTCAGTGGCTACACCTTC
TRBV7-9	TRBD1	few	TRBJ1-2	CASSRLTQDRDGYTF	TGTGCCAGCAGTCGCCTGACCCAGGACAGGGACGGCTACACCTTC
TRBV11-2	.	.	TRBJ2-7	CASSLGTLPGTEQYF	TGTGCCAGCAGCTTAGGTACTCTACCTGGGACCGAGCAGTACTTC
TRBV11-3	TRBD2	many	TRBJ2-3	CASSLAGAASGIDTQYF	TGTGCCAGCAGCTTAGCGGGGGCGGCTAGCGGGATTGATACGCAGTATTTT
TRBV5-1	.	.	TRBJ2-2	CASSFVGPGELFF	TGCGCCAGCAGCTTTGTGGGCCCCGGGGAGCTGTTTTTT
TRBV5-1	.	.	TRBJ2-5	CASSLAGAGLQETQYF	TGCGCCAGCAGCTTGGCAGGGGCGGGCCTCCAAGAGACCCAGTACTTC
TRBV6-1	.	.	TRBJ2-2	CASSDSSKGRVTGELFF	TGTGCCAGCAGTGATTCATCCAAGGGGCGAGTCACCGGGGAGCTGTTTTTT
TRBV7-7	.	.	TRBJ2-7	CASSLGGTYEQYF	TGTGCTAGCAGCTTAGGGGGGACCTACGAGCAGTACTTC
TRBV5-1	TRBD2	few	TRBJ2-2	CASSWGLVSAGELFF	TGCGCCAGCAGCTGGGGACTAGTTTCGGCCGGGGAGCTGTTTTTT
TRBV5-1	TRBD1	few	TRBJ1-1	CASSSGGFAEAFF	TGCGCCAGCTCTTCAGGGGGCTTCGCTGAAGCTTTCTTT
TRBV20-1	TRBD2	.	TRBJ2-1	CSARDRGLAGIYNEQFF	TGCAGTGCTAGAGACCGCGGACTAGCGGGAATCTATAATGAGCAGTTCTTC
TRBV5-1	TRBD1	.	TRBJ2-5	CASSVDRAGETQYF	TGCGCCAGCAGCGTGGACAGGGCCGGGGAGACCCAGTACTTC
TRBV5-6	TRBD1	few	TRBJ1-5	CASSYTGGSQPQHF	TGTGCCAGCAGCTACACAGGGGGCAGTCAGCCCCAGCATTTT